Detailed here is one T cell receptor beta chain. Its antigen is not identified. This record comes from a study of blood T cells in healthy people across ages. Findings and caveats of the study: Unsorted PBMC material precluded a definitive naive versus antigen-experienced comparison. Age brought a roughly linear fall in TCR beta diversity measured per million T cells.

The CDR3 length is 14 residues. Germline V gene sequence: CDR1 SNHLY, CDR2 FYNNEI. Between the trimmed V and J ends, which lost 2 bases and 2 bases, there was a span of 10 bases. A second PCR, run for roughly 7 to 12 cycles, used a sample-barcoded 5' primer plus a J-beta primer mix. TCRdb redid the calling of the 5' RACE reads with MiXCR, one entry per CDR3 protein. Of 1.5 million to 1.8 million distinct CDR3 sequences in the sample, about 45% were seen once. The receptor was derived from a young woman in good health. The chain has TRBV2 and TRBJ2-7; weak D call: TRBD1 (6 bases). Material for sequencing was blood. The CDR3 nucleotides read TGTGCCAGCAGTGAAATGGGGGCCGCCTACGAGCAGTACTTC. This translates into CASSEMGAAYEQYF.